These 6 T cell receptor beta chains were sequenced from one sample in a study of blood T cell repertoires in COVID-19 (dated by TCRdb to the early 2020s). The library was built by means of the immunoSEQ multiplex PCR assay. This is the immuneACCESS table as TCRdb keeps it, with only in-frame sequences that have V and J called. A part of the clones is gone; compared with another copy, unresolved V genes explain less than half, and the rest is unexplained. In all, the sample holds just under 350,000 clones, and 75% to 90% of those were seen once. The ten largest account for 6% to 7% of the sample. Sample: peripheral blood. These receptors all stem from a woman aged 45-60 years with COVID-19, enrolled during active disease.

The chain employs TRBV6-5 and TRBJ2-7; the match to TRBD1 covers 7 bases. The CDR3 spans 15 residues. Germline V gene data show CDR1 as MNHEY and CDR2 as SVGAGI. The V gene end was trimmed by 0 bases and the J gene end by 2 bases; junction bases not matched to a gene: 4. CDR3 DNA: TGTGCCAGCAGTTACTCCGGGACAGCCACCTACGAGCAGTACTTC. It specifies CASSYSGTATYEQYF.

The chain is built from TRBV30 and TRBJ1-2, with 9 bases identical to TRBD1. J was trimmed by 6 bases and V by 0 bases; bases with no gene match: 11. Germline V gene lookup returns CDR1 GTSNPN and CDR2 SVGIG (reference sequence). The CDR3 covers 16 residues. The CDR3 loop is CAWSVGWTGAENGYTF. In DNA form, the CDR3 reads TGTGCCTGGAGTGTAGGTTGGACAGGGGCTGAAAATGGCTACACCTTC.

V is TRBV30 and J is TRBJ2-5; no clear D. Germline V lookup: CDR1 GTSNPN, CDR2 SVGIG (reference sequence). The CDR3 has 13 residues. Between the trimmed V and J ends, which lost 0 bases and 2 bases, there was a span of 7 bases. CDR3 coding DNA: TGTGCCTGGAGTGTAATCCGGCAAGAGACCCAGTACTTC. Residues: CAWSVIRQETQYF. Together with reference TRBV30 and TRBJ2-5, the CDR3 gives the full variable domain: SQTIHQWPATLVQPVGSPLSLECTVEGTSNPNLYWYRQAAGRGLQLLFYSVGIGQISSEVPQNLSASRPQDRQFILSSKKLLLSDSGFYLCAWSVIRQETQYFGPGTRLLVL.

CDR3 DNA sequence: TGTGCCAGCAGCTTATACGGTACAGATACGCAGTATTTT. Translation: CASSLYGTDTQYF. The rearrangement links TRBV7-6 to TRBJ2-3, with D unclear. Per the germline V gene, CDR1 is SGHVS and CDR2 is FNYEAQ. CDR3 size: 13 residues. V was cut by 2 bases and J by 3 bases, with 6 bases left in between.

This chain joins TRBV30 and TRBJ1-2; D might be TRBD1 (6 bases). CDR1 and CDR2 from the germline V gene are GTSNPN and SVGIG (reference sequence). The length of the CDR3 is 13 residues. V lost 3 bases and J 4 bases, leaving 12 bases between the germline ends. The CDR3 nucleotides are TGTGCCTGGAGATTGACAGGACCCTATGGCTACACCTTC. Residues: CAWRLTGPYGYTF.

V usage is TRBV27 and J usage is TRBJ1-2; 9 nucleotides line up with TRBD1. Germline values: CDR1 MNHEY, CDR2 SMNVEV (reference sequence). V lost 0 bases to trimming and J lost 4 bases; unmatched junction nucleotides: 9. The CDR3 is 17 residues long. Here the CDR3 reads CASSLSKGQGRGYGYTF. The CDR3 nucleotides read TGTGCCAGCAGTTTATCGAAGGGACAGGGAAGAGGCTATGGCTACACCTTC.